This T cell receptor (beta chain) was sequenced during a study of blood T cell repertoires in COVID-19. Sequenced by immunoSEQ multiplex PCR; TCRdb stores in-frame clones only, minus some. The repertoire holds 60,000 to 70,000 clones, with around 90% as singletons. This CDR3 region has 15 residues. Germline values: CDR1 SGHDT, CDR2 YYEEEE. Trimming took 4 bases from V and 6 from J, leaving 19 bases between them. The gene calls are TRBV5-6 and TRBJ1-2, with D tentatively TRBD1 (6 bases). The clonotype originates from a woman aged 40 to 50 who had recovered from COVID-19. The sample was PBMCs or T cells enriched from blood (not recorded which). The CDR3 nucleotides read TGTGCCAGCAGCCGCCAGGACAGCCCCAACGATGGCTACACCTTC. It encodes CASSRQDSPNDGYTF.